This is a list of T cell receptor beta chains from one sample in a study of blood T cells in healthy people across ages. MiXCR, run by TCRdb on the 5' RACE reads, gives a single entry per CDR3 protein. The sample includes roughly 1.4 million distinct CDR3 sequences, around 59% seen only once; the top ten take over 6.5%. Sequencing was carried out using blood. Receptors were obtained from a man in his late teens or twenties in good health. CDR3s include the opening cysteine and the closing phenylalanine or tryptophan. D genes are given only for firm matches. Rows may omit the clone size; those that give it use once, few, many or a size class.

D: -
J: TRBJ2-3
V: TRBV7-2
size: few
CDR3: CASSLAVYTDTQYF
DNA: TGTGCCAGCAGCTTAGCGGTGTACACAGATACGCAGTATTTT

D: TRBD1
J: TRBJ1-2
V: TRBV6-6
size: -
CDR3: CASSRQGLYGHTF
DNA: TGTGCCAGCAGTCGACAGGGGCTCTATGGCCACACCTTC

D: -
J: TRBJ1-1
V: TRBV6-5
size: few
CDR3: CASSYGAGTGNTEAFF
DNA: TGTGCCAGCAGTTACGGTGCAGGGACTGGGAACACTGAAGCTTTCTTT

D: -
J: TRBJ1-1
V: TRBV10-3
size: -
CDR3: CAIKNLNTEAFF
DNA: TGTGCCATCAAGAACCTGAACACTGAAGCTTTCTTT

D: -
J: TRBJ1-2
V: TRBV21-1
size: -
CDR3: CASSKGTGHYGYTF
DNA: TGTGCCAGCAGTAAAGGGACAGGGCACTATGGCTACACCTTC

D: -
J: TRBJ2-3
V: TRBV7-9
size: -
CDR3: CASSLMGVNTDTQYF
DNA: TGTGCCAGCAGCTTAATGGGGGTTAACACAGATACGCAGTATTTT

D: -
J: TRBJ2-1
V: TRBV14
size: -
CDR3: CASRRQSSSEQFF
DNA: TGTGCCAGCAGACGCCAGTCTAGCTCTGAGCAGTTCTTC

D: TRBD2
J: TRBJ2-1
V: TRBV12-3/TRBV12-4
size: few
CDR3: CASRDLAGHYNEQFF
DNA: TGTGCCAGCAGGGATCTAGCGGGGCATTACAATGAGCAGTTCTTC

D: -
J: TRBJ1-2
V: TRBV21-1
size: few
CDR3: CASSKYRVEGYTF
DNA: TGTGCCAGCAGCAAATACCGGGTAGAAGGCTACACCTTC

D: TRBD2
J: TRBJ2-5
V: TRBV20-1
size: -
CDR3: CSALPGLAEETQYF
DNA: TGCAGTGCCCTTCCGGGACTAGCAGAAGAGACCCAGTACTTC

D: TRBD2
J: TRBJ2-5
V: TRBV4-2
size: -
CDR3: CAVGGTAGGRQYF
DNA: TGTGCCGTTGGGGGCACAGCGGGGGGTCGGCAGTACTTC

D: -
J: TRBJ1-5
V: TRBV20-1
size: -
CDR3: CSARDFAGGNQPQHF
DNA: TGCAGTGCTAGAGATTTCGCGGGTGGCAATCAGCCCCAGCATTTT

D: -
J: TRBJ2-7
V: TRBV27
size: -
CDR3: CASSLGGSQPPYEQYF
DNA: TGTGCCAGCAGTTTAGGTGGGAGCCAGCCGCCCTACGAGCAGTACTTC

D: -
J: TRBJ1-4
V: TRBV10-3
size: -
CDR3: CAISESSHRNEKLFF
DNA: TGTGCCATCAGTGAGTCCTCACACAGGAATGAAAAACTGTTTTTT

D: -
J: TRBJ2-1
V: TRBV20-1
size: -
CDR3: CSARPGGSSYNEQFF
DNA: TGCAGTGCCCGCCCAGGCGGAAGCTCCTACAATGAGCAGTTCTTC

D: -
J: TRBJ2-7
V: TRBV27
size: -
CDR3: CASSLGGRALEQYF
DNA: TGTGCCAGCAGTTTAGGTGGGAGAGCCCTCGAGCAGTACTTC

D: TRBD2
J: TRBJ2-3
V: TRBV4-2
size: -
CDR3: CASSPQRERLDTQYF
DNA: TGTGCCAGCAGCCCCCAGCGGGAGAGGTTAGATACGCAGTATTTT

D: TRBD2
J: TRBJ2-3
V: TRBV7-9
size: -
CDR3: CASSGTTPSTDTQYF
DNA: TGTGCCAGCAGCGGGACTACCCCGAGCACAGATACGCAGTATTTT

D: -
J: TRBJ1-6
V: TRBV12-3/TRBV12-4
size: -
CDR3: CASLKEGNSPLHF
DNA: TGTGCCAGCTTAAAAGAGGGTAATTCACCCCTCCACTTT

D: TRBD2
J: TRBJ2-7
V: TRBV29-1
size: -
CDR3: CSGTMTSGYEQYF
DNA: TGCAGCGGCACCATGACTAGCGGCTACGAGCAGTACTTC

D: TRBD2
J: TRBJ2-7
V: TRBV6-5
size: many
CDR3: CASSYSGLAGGPSYEQYF
DNA: TGTGCCAGCAGTTACTCGGGACTAGCGGGAGGGCCCTCCTACGAGCAGTACTTC

D: -
J: TRBJ1-2
V: TRBV21-1
size: -
CDR3: CASSKRGDHRYGYTF
DNA: TGTGCCAGCAGCAAAAGAGGGGACCATCGCTATGGCTACACCTTC

D: TRBD2
J: TRBJ2-5
V: TRBV7-2
size: -
CDR3: CASSQPGLAGGSLYF
DNA: TGTGCCAGCAGTCAACCGGGACTAGCGGGGGGGTCTTTGTACTTC

D: -
J: TRBJ2-1
V: TRBV11-2
size: once
CDR3: CASSSYEAKSYNEQFF
DNA: TGTGCCAGCAGCTCCTACGAAGCGAAATCCTACAATGAGCAGTTCTTC

D: TRBD1
J: TRBJ1-2
V: TRBV3-1
size: -
CDR3: CASSQERDRGVIYGYTF
DNA: TGTGCCAGCAGCCAAGAGAGGGACAGGGGCGTAATCTATGGCTACACCTTC

D: -
J: TRBJ2-5
V: TRBV9
size: -
CDR3: CASSVVGTSYQETQYF
DNA: TGTGCCAGCAGCGTAGTCGGGACATCGTACCAAGAGACCCAGTACTTC

D: TRBD1
J: TRBJ1-1
V: TRBV28
size: -
CDR3: CASSPQTGFSEAFF
DNA: TGTGCCAGCAGTCCCCAGACAGGGTTCAGCGAAGCTTTCTTT